Below, 30 T cell receptor beta chains from the same sample are listed, as sequenced in a study of breast tumors, draining lymph nodes, adjacent tissues. Breast cancer patients provided tissue from their axillary draining lymph nodes. TCRdb passed the multiplex PCR reads through MiXCR, listing each CDR3 protein once. The sample holds about 200,000 distinct CDR3 sequences; approximately 30% are singletons and the top ten take around 4.4%. The sample comprised axillary lymph node tissue. These receptors were obtained from a female donor with breast cancer. Some clones in this sample may be carry-over from other donors' samples.

The rearrangement links TRBV5-8 to TRBJ2-1; 7 nucleotides align to TRBD1. Per the germline V gene, CDR1 is SGHTS and CDR2 is YDEGEE. Trimming at V came to 2 bases and at J to 5 bases, leaving 7 bases not matched to a gene. There are 15 residues in the CDR3. The CDR3 DNA is TGTGCCAGCAGCTTTGGACAGGCGTTTCACAATGAGCAGTTCTTC. It encodes CASSFGQAFHNEQFF.

The V and J genes are TRBV10-3 and TRBJ1-1; D gene ambiguous. Looked up from germline, CDR1 is ENHRY and CDR2 is SYGVKD. Trimming took off 0 bases at V and 1 base at J, with 6 bases between the two ends. The CDR3 has 14 amino acids. CDR3 DNA sequence: TGTGCCATCAGTGAGTCCCCGGGGAACACTGAAGCTTTCTTT. The encoded protein is CAISESPGNTEAFF.

This clonotype was observed many times. V and J are TRBV6-5 and TRBJ2-1; no definite D call. From germline, CDR1 is MNHEY and CDR2 SVGAGI. The CDR3 loop spans 13 amino acids. V lost 6 bases, J lost 4 bases, and 10 bases lay in between. Here the CDR3 DNA reads TGTGCCAGCAGGCCAAATCGTTACAATGAGCAGTTCTTC. The encoded protein is CASRPNRYNEQFF.

With respect to this clonotype: The junction departs from germline at one end; a sequencing error may be responsible. V usage is TRBV12-3 or TRBV12-4 and J usage is TRBJ1-6, with TRBD1 identical over 7 bases. This CDR3 comprises 15 residues. This CDR3 is CASSSTGAVNSPHHF. Here the CDR3 DNA reads TGTGCCAGCAGCTCTACAGGGGCGGTAAATTCACCCCACCACTTT.

Remarks on this clonotype: A read error is possible here, since a much larger clone lies one base away. Because it lacks the conserved phenylalanine or tryptophan at the end, this CDR3 is likely a read error. The chain joins TRBV3-1 to TRBJ2-7; 7 nucleotides agree with TRBD2. After removal of 5 bases from V and 0 bases from J, the junction contained 1 base not matched to a gene. The length of the CDR3 is 13 residues. Germline CDR1 reads LGHDT; CDR2 reads YNNKEL (reference sequence). CDR3 sequence: CASSGRASYEQYL. In DNA, the CDR3 is TGTGCCAGCAGCGGGAGGGCCTCCTACGAGCAGTACTTA.

This clonotype was counted between two and nine times. A much larger clone differs from this one at a single base, so this may be a read error. Likely a read error: the CDR3 ends without its conserved phenylalanine or tryptophan. The chain employs TRBV3-1 and TRBJ1-6; D gene unclear. Germline CDR1 reads LGHDT; CDR2 reads YNNKEL (reference sequence). The CDR3 runs to 16 residues. The V gene lost 0 bases and the J gene lost 5 bases, with 11 bases spanning the gap. The CDR3 coding sequence is TGTGCCAGCAGCCAAGAAGGAGGGTTAGATAATTCACCCCTCCACCTT. It codes for CASSQEGGLDNSPLHL.

This clonotype was observed at least ten times. The rearrangement links TRBV20-1 to TRBJ2-3; 8 bases fit TRBD2. J lost 6 bases, V lost 1 base, and 6 bases had no gene match. Germline V gene lookup returns CDR1 DFQATT and CDR2 SNEGSKA (reference sequence). This CDR3 has 14 residues. The CDR3 here is CSARVAGGLDTQYF. The DNA for the CDR3 is TGCAGTGCTAGAGTGGCGGGAGGTCTGGATACGCAGTATTTT.

This clonotype was counted many times. This chain links TRBV11-2 with TRBJ2-1, with a tentative D call TRBD1 (5 bases). This CDR3 has 16 amino acids. Per the germline V gene, CDR1 is SGHAT and CDR2 is FQNNGV. Trimming left V 5 bases short and J 2 bases short, with 16 bases between. The CDR3 spells CASSPSMKGTYNEQFF. CDR3 DNA: TGTGCCAGCAGCCCTAGTATGAAGGGGACCTACAATGAGCAGTTCTTC.

This chain uses TRBV7-9 with TRBJ2-7, with a weak D call TRBD2 (6 bases). Germline lookup yields CDR1 SEHNR and CDR2 FQNEAQ (reference sequence). Trimming cost V 3 bases and J 7 bases, with 16 bases left between them. This CDR3 spans 14 amino acids. In nucleotides, the CDR3 is TGTGCCAGCAGCTTGGGGGGAACCACCCGTGAGCAGTACTTC. This codes for CASSLGGTTREQYF.

This clonotype was counted only a few times. This sequence may be a read error, since a much larger clone differs from it by one base. J is TRBJ2-7 and V is TRBV2; D perhaps matches TRBD1 (6 bases). Trimming took off 8 bases at V and 6 bases at J, with 20 bases between the two ends. This CDR3 has 14 amino acids. Germline V gives CDR1 SNHLY, CDR2 FYNNEI. This chain's CDR3 is CASSERGTHGEQYF. The CDR3, as DNA: TGTGCCAGCTCAGAGAGGGGGACCCACGGCGAGCAGTACTTC.

The V gene is TRBV4-3, the J gene TRBJ1-1; D unresolved. Trimming stripped 2 bases from V and 3 bases from J, with 7 bases between. CDR1 LGHNA and CDR2 YSLEER come from the germline V gene. The CDR3 sequence is 13 residues long. For the CDR3, the DNA is TGCGCCAGCAGCCAAATTAGGTACACTGAAGCTTTCTTT. Protein product: CASSQIRYTEAFF.

This clonotype was seen ten or more times. The chain joins TRBV7-8 to TRBJ2-2; the match to TRBD2 covers 11 bases. This CDR3 is 17 amino acids long. V lost 5 bases to trimming and J lost 9 bases; unmatched junction nucleotides: 14. Germline lookup yields CDR1 SGHVS and CDR2 FQNEAQ. CDR3 nucleotides: TGTGCCAGCAGCATTTCTAGGCTGACTAGCGGGATGAGGGAGCTGTTTTTT. Protein product: CASSISRLTSGMRELFF.

The chain couples TRBV2 to TRBJ2-1; 7 nucleotides match TRBD1. The CDR3 loop spans 13 amino acids. V lost 11 bases, J lost 6 bases, and 10 bases stayed unmatched. Per germline, CDR1 SNHLY and CDR2 FYNNEI. The CDR3 here is CAHKGAILNEQFF. The CDR3 bases are TGTGCCCACAAGGGGGCCATTCTCAATGAGCAGTTCTTC.

This clonotype was counted only a few times. A single base separates this from a much larger clone, so it may be a read error. The rearrangement uses TRBV7-8 and TRBJ2-5, with 11 bases fitting TRBD2. The germline gives CDR1 SGHVS, CDR2 FQNEAQ. CDR3 length: 15 residues. CDR3 DNA: TGTGCCAGCAGTTCGGGACTAGCGGACGGAAAGACCCAGCACTTC. Translating gives CASSSGLADGKTQHF.

This clonotype was seen at least ten times. The chain combines TRBV7-9 with TRBJ2-7; 7 bases match TRBD2. Germline values: CDR1 SEHNR, CDR2 FQNEAQ (reference sequence). This CDR3 has 15 amino acids. V gave up 10 bases and J gave up 3 bases; unmatched junction bases: 15. DNA for the CDR3: TGTGCCACCACTCATGAACTAGCGAAGAGCTACGAGCAGTACTTC. It translates to CATTHELAKSYEQYF.

This clonotype was seen more than once but under ten times. V is TRBV19 and J is TRBJ1-1, with no clear D. The CDR3 covers 12 residues. V was shortened by 3 bases and J by 0 bases, with 2 bases between the two germline ends. Germline CDR1 is LNHDA and CDR2 is SQIVND (reference sequence). The CDR3 bases are TGTGCCAGTAGTATTCTGAACACTGAAGCTTTCTTT. Protein sequence: CASSILNTEAFF.

This clonotype was seen only once. This rearrangement joins TRBV10-1 to TRBJ2-7, with D possibly being TRBD2 (5 bases). The germline V gene encodes CDR1 WNHNN and CDR2 SYGVQD (reference sequence). With 5 bases removed from V and 3 bases from J, the gap between germline ends came to 17 bases. This CDR3 comprises 15 residues. CDR3 residues: CASSKTGIGIYEQYF. DNA of the CDR3: TGCGCCAGCAGTAAGACCGGGATTGGCATCTACGAGCAGTACTTC.

This clonotype was found many times. The J gene is TRBJ1-6, the V gene TRBV19; 9 bases agree with TRBD1. Germline V CDR1 and CDR2: LNHDA, SQIVND (reference sequence). J gave up 5 bases and V 11 bases, and 7 bases lay outside the gene matches. CDR3 size: 14 residues. Here the CDR3 DNA reads TGTGCCGCACGCGGGACAGGGAATAATTCACCCCTCCACTTT. Its translation is CAARGTGNNSPLHF.

This clonotype occurred many times. The chain combines TRBV5-5 with TRBJ2-5; weak D call: TRBD1 (5 bases). V dropped 2 bases and J dropped 0 bases, with 11 bases sitting between them. This CDR3 has 15 amino acids. CDR1 SGHKS and CDR2 YYEKEE come from the germline V gene (reference sequence). CDR3 bases: TGTGCCAGCAGCTTAAACAGGTTCTACCAAGAGACCCAGTACTTC. Protein product: CASSLNRFYQETQYF.

This clonotype was seen at least ten times. At one end, the junction sequence differs from germline, possibly due to a read error. This rearrangement joins TRBV6-5 to TRBJ1-6; TRBD1 matches 9 bases. The CDR3 is 15 amino acids. The germline gives CDR1 MNHEY, CDR2 SVGAGI. The CDR3 nucleotides read TGTGCCAGCAGTCACTCCCGGACAGGGGATTCACCCCTCCACTTT. Its protein is CASSHSRTGDSPLHF.

This clonotype was seen many times. The J gene is TRBJ2-7, the V gene TRBV10-2; TRBD1 might be the D (5 bases). Trimming left V 3 bases short and J 0 bases short, with 9 bases between. This CDR3 spans 14 amino acids. Germline values: CDR1 WSHSY, CDR2 SAAADI. The CDR3 is CASSEWTLSYEQYF. DNA for the CDR3: TGCGCCAGCAGTGAATGGACACTCTCCTACGAGCAGTACTTC.

The chain joins TRBV7-9 to TRBJ1-6; weak D call: TRBD1 (6 bases). Germline CDR1 SEHNR, CDR2 FQNEAQ (reference sequence). The V end lost 4 bases, the J end lost 9 bases, and 16 bases lay between the germline ends. The CDR3 is 15 amino acids. CDR3 DNA: TGTGCCAGCAGCTCAGGCGCAGGGGCAGCTTCACCCCTCCACTTT. Protein: CASSSGAGAASPLHF. Together with reference TRBV7-9 and TRBJ1-6, the CDR3 gives the full variable domain: DTGVSQNPRHKITKRGQNVTFRCDPISEHNRLYWYRQTLGQGPEFLTYFQNEAQLEKSRLLSDRFSAERPKGSFSTLEIQRTEQGDSAMYLCASSSGAGAASPLHFGNGTRLTVT.

This clonotype showed up many times. The rearrangement joins TRBV30 to TRBJ2-3; no clear D. V was trimmed by 5 bases and J by 5 bases, leaving 8 bases between them. Looked up from germline, CDR1 is GTSNPN and CDR2 is SVGIG (reference sequence). This CDR3 is 11 amino acids long. The chain's CDR3 is CAWGPRDTQYF. The CDR3 DNA sequence: TGTGCCTGGGGCCCAAGAGATACGCAGTATTTT.

This clonotype appeared many times. The V call is TRBV3-1, the J call TRBJ2-5, with D unresolved. CDR1 LGHDT and CDR2 YNNKEL come from the germline V gene (reference sequence). Trimming took 7 bases from V and 3 from J, leaving 12 bases between them. The CDR3 contains 13 residues. This CDR3 is CASIPIGEETQYF. DNA of the CDR3: TGTGCCAGCATCCCGATCGGAGAAGAGACCCAGTACTTC.

This rearrangement joins TRBV25-1 to TRBJ1-2; D perhaps matches TRBD1 (5 bases). This CDR3 comprises 15 residues. Trimming removed 8 bases from V and 4 bases from J, with 20 bases in between. Germline V gives CDR1 MGHDK, CDR2 SYGVNS. The CDR3: CASVENGARGYGYTF. DNA of the CDR3: TGTGCCAGCGTTGAAAATGGGGCCCGCGGCTATGGCTACACCTTC.

Many counts were recorded for this clonotype. This chain links TRBV5-4 with TRBJ2-1; 7 bases fit TRBD1. The CDR3 is made up of 17 amino acids. J lost 0 bases, V lost 4 bases, and 10 bases had no gene match. Germline lookup yields CDR1 SGHNT and CDR2 YYREEE (reference sequence). In DNA, the CDR3 is TGTGCCAGCAGCCCAGTGACAGGGCCTAGCTCCTACAATGAGCAGTTCTTC. This translates into CASSPVTGPSSYNEQFF.

The chain joins TRBV5-4 to TRBJ2-5, with D perhaps TRBD2 (6 bases). The V and J ends lost 0 bases and 2 bases respectively, with 14 bases between them. The CDR3 runs to 16 residues. CDR1 SGHNT and CDR2 YYREEE come from the germline V gene (reference sequence). The CDR3 loop is CASSLEAGRGQETQYF. CDR3 sequence (DNA): TGTGCCAGCAGCTTGGAAGCGGGTAGGGGTCAAGAGACCCAGTACTTC.

This clonotype showed up many times. The J gene is TRBJ2-1, the V gene TRBV2, with D possibly being TRBD1 (6 bases). The V end was cut by 3 bases, the J end by 9 bases, with 15 bases between. The CDR3 spans 14 residues. Germline CDR1 is SNHLY and CDR2 is FYNNEI. Written as DNA, the CDR3 is TGTGCCAGCAGTGAGCTTCAGGGGATTGGTGAGCAGTTCTTC. It is translated as CASSELQGIGEQFF.

With regard to this clonotype: Since a much larger clone is just one base distant, this may be a read error. Lacking the conserved final phenylalanine or tryptophan, this CDR3 likely reflects a read error. The rearrangement links TRBV6-5 to TRBJ1-2; D not certain. Germline CDR1 and CDR2: MNHEY and SVGAGI. The CDR3 runs 15 residues. Here the CDR3 DNA reads TGTGCCAGCAGTAACTCCTTACAGACATCCGGAGGCTACACCCTC. Translated, it gives CASSNSLQTSGGYTL.

The chain carries TRBV5-1 and TRBJ1-5, with unresolved D. Trimming stripped 0 bases from V and 11 bases from J, with 3 bases between. The CDR3 contains 10 residues. The germline gives CDR1 SGHRS, CDR2 YFSETQ. This CDR3 reads CASSLDTQHF. CDR3 nucleotide sequence: TGCGCCAGCAGCTTGGACACCCAGCATTTT.